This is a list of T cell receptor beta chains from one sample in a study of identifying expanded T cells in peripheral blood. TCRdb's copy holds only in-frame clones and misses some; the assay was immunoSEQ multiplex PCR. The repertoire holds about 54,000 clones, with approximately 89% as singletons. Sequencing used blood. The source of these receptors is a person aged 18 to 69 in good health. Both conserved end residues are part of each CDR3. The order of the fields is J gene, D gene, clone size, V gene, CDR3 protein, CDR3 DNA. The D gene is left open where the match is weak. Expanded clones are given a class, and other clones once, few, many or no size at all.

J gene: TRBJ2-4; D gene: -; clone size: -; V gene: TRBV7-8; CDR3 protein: CASSPEGTGAKNIQYF; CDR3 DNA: TGTGCCAGCAGCCCCGAGGGCACAGGAGCCAAAAACATTCAGTACTTC
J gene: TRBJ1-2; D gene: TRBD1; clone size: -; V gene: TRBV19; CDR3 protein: CASSIQGVYGYTF; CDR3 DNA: TGTGCCAGTAGTATTCAGGGGGTTTATGGCTACACCTTC
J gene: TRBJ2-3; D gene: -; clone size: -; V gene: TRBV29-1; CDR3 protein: CSVDDGMGRGADTQYF; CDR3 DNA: TGCAGCGTTGATGATGGTATGGGCCGGGGGGCCGATACGCAGTATTTT
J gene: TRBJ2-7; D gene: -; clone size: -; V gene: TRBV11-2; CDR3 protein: CASSSYLQGSSSYEQYF; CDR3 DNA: TGTGCCAGCAGCTCATATCTTCAGGGTTCCTCTTCCTACGAGCAGTACTTC
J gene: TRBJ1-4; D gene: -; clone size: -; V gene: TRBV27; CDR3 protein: CASSLRGYEKLFF; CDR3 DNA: TGTGCCAGCAGTTTAAGGGGATATGAAAAACTGTTTTTT
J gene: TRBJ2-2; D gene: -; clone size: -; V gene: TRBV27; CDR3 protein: CASFSGIGTGELFF; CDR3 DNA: TGTGCCAGCTTTTCGGGGATCGGGACCGGGGAGCTGTTTTTT
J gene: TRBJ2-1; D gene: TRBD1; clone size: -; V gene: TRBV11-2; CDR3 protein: CASSLRQGAMGYEQFF; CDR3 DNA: TGTGCCAGCAGCTTAAGGCAGGGGGCGATGGGCTATGAGCAGTTCTTC
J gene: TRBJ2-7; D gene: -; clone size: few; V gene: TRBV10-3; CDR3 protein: CAISAPQEQGTYEQYF; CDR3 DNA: TGTGCCATCAGTGCCCCCCAGGAGCAGGGGACCTACGAGCAGTACTTC
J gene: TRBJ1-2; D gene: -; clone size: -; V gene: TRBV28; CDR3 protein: CASSLGGFAGYTF; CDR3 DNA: TGTGCCAGCAGTCTAGGGGGTTTCGCTGGCTACACCTTC
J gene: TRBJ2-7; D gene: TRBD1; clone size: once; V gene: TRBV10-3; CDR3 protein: CAIRGTGFPYEQYF; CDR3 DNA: TGTGCCATCAGGGGGACAGGGTTTCCCTACGAGCAGTACTTC
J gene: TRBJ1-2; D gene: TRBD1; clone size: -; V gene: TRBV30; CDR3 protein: CAWSTGTGQRYGYTF; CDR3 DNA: TGTGCCTGGAGTACCGGGACAGGACAGCGGTATGGCTACACCTTC
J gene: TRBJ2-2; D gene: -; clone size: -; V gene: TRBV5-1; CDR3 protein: CASSTGGRSNTGELFF; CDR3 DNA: TGCGCCAGCAGCACCGGGGGGCGATCGAACACCGGGGAGCTGTTTTTT
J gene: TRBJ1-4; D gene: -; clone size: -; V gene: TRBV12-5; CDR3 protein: CASGSLGSNEKLFF; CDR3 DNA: TGTGCTAGTGGTTCTCTGGGGTCTAATGAAAAACTGTTTTTT
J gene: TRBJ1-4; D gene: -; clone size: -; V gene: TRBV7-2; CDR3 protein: CASSSRINEKLFF; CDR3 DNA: TGTGCCAGCAGCTCCCGGATTAATGAAAAACTGTTTTTT
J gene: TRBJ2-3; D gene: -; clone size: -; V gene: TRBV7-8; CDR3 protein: CASSQPGHGTDTQYF; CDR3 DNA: TGTGCCAGCAGCCAGCCAGGACACGGCACAGATACGCAGTATTTT
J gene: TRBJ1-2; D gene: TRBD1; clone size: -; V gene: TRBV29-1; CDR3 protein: CSVASTGTYGYTF; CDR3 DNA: TGCAGCGTTGCGTCGACAGGGACCTATGGCTACACCTTC
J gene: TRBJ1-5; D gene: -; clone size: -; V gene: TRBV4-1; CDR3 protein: CASSRGSIDVGQPQHF; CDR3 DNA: TGCGCCAGCAGCCGAGGGAGCATCGATGTTGGGCAGCCCCAGCATTTT
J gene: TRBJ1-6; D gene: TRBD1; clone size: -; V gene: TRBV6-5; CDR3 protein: CASSQRTGERSPLHF; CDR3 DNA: TGTGCCAGCAGTCAGAGGACAGGGGAGCGGTCACCCCTCCACTTT
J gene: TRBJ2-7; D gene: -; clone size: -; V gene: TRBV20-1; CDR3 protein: CSASLSYEQYF; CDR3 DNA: TGCAGTGCTAGCCTCTCCTACGAGCAGTACTTC
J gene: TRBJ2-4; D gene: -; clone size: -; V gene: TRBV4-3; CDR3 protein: CASSPSEGAKNIQYF; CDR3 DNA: TGCGCCAGCAGCCCGTCCGAGGGGGCCAAAAACATTCAGTACTTC
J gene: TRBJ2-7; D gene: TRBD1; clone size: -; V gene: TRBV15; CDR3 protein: CATSRTGGAYEQYF; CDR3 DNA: TGTGCCACCAGCAGGACAGGGGGCGCCTACGAGCAGTACTTC
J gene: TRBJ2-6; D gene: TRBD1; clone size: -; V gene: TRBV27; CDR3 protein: CASSPRTGGAGGANVLTF; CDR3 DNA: TGTGCCAGCAGTCCAAGGACAGGGGGCGCCGGTGGGGCCAACGTCCTGACTTTC
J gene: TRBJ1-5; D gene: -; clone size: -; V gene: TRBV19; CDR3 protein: CASSIAGAAGPQHF; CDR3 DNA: TGTGCCAGTAGTATAGCAGGGGCCGCTGGGCCCCAGCATTTT
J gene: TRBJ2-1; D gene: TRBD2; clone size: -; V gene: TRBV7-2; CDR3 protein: CASSPSSGSSYNEQFF; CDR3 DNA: TGTGCCAGCAGCCCGTCAAGCGGGAGCTCCTACAATGAGCAGTTCTTC
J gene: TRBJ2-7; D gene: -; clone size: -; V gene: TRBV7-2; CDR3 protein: CASIEGVEQYF; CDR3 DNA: TGTGCCAGCATAGAGGGAGTCGAGCAGTACTTC
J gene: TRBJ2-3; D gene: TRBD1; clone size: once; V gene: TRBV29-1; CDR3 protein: CSAQTGGDSDTQYF; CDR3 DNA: TGCAGCGCCCAGACAGGGGGCGACTCAGATACGCAGTATTTT
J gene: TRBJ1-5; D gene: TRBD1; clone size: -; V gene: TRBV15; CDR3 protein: CATSSVQGSNQPQHF; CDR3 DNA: TGTGCCACCAGCAGCGTACAGGGGTCCAATCAGCCCCAGCATTTT
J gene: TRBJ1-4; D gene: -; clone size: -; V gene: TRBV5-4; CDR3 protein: CASSDGRNEKLFF; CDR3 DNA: TGTGCCAGCAGCGACGGGAGGAATGAAAAACTGTTTTTT
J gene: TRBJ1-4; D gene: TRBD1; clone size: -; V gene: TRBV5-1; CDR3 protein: CASSSDGQGGEKLFF; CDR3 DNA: TGCGCCAGCAGCTCCGACGGACAGGGTGGGGAAAAACTGTTTTTT
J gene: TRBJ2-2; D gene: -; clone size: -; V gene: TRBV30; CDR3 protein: CAWSPPGELFF; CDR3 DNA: TGTGCCTGGAGCCCCCCCGGGGAGCTGTTTTTT
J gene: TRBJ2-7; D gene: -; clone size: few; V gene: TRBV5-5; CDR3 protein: CASSWEQGQSYEQYF; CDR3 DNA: TGTGCCAGCAGCTGGGAACAAGGACAGAGCTACGAGCAGTACTTC
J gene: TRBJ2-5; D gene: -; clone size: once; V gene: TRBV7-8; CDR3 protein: CASSYLGGRPRETQYF; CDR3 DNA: TGTGCCAGCAGCTATTTAGGGGGGCGCCCCCGAGAGACCCAGTACTTC
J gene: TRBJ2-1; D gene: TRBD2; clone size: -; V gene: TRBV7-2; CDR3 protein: CASSLAGYYNEQFF; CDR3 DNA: TGTGCCAGCAGCCTAGCGGGCTACTACAATGAGCAGTTCTTC
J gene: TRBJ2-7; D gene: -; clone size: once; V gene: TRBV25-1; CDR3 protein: CASSEYLYGASYEQYF; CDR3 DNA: TGTGCCAGCAGTGAATATTTGTATGGGGCCTCCTACGAGCAGTACTTC
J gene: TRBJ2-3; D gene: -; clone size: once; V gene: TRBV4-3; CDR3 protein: CASSQDLVDTQYF; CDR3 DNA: TGCGCCAGCAGCCAAGACCTTGTAGATACGCAGTATTTT
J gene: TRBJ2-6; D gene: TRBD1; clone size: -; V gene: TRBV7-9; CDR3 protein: CASSLLPGQGATGANVLTF; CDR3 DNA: TGTGCCAGCAGCTTATTGCCGGGACAGGGGGCAACTGGGGCCAACGTCCTGACTTTC
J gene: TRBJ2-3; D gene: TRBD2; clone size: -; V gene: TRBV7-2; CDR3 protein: CASSLVGGGIDTQYF; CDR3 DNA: TGTGCCAGCAGCTTAGTTGGCGGGGGGATAGATACGCAGTATTTT
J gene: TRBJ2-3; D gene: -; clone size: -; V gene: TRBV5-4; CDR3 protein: CASRTDWSGDTQYF; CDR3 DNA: TGTGCCAGCCGTACGGACTGGTCGGGCGATACGCAGTATTTT
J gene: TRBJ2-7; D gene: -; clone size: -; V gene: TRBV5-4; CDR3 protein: CASRPRGSSAYEQYF; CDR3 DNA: TGTGCCAGCAGACCCCGTGGAAGTTCTGCTTACGAGCAGTACTTC
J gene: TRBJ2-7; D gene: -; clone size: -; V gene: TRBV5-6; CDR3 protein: CASSLQSFQQYF; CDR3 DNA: TGTGCCAGCAGCTTGCAGAGTTTCCAGCAGTACTTC
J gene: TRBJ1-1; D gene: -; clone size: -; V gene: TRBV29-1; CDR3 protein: CSVEPGMNTEAFF; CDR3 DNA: TGCAGCGTTGAACCCGGCATGAACACTGAAGCTTTCTTT
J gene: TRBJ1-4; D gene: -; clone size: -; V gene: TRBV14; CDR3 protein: CASSQPGRTNEKLFF; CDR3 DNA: TGTGCCAGCAGCCAGCCCGGGAGGACTAATGAAAAACTGTTTTTT
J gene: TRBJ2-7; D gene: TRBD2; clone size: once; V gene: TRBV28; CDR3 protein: CASSVGTIYEQYF; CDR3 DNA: TGTGCCAGCAGTGTTGGGACTATCTACGAGCAGTACTTC
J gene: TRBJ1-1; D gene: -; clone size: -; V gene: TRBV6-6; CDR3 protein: CASSYSRWDTEAFF; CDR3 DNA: TGTGCCAGCAGTTATTCAAGATGGGACACTGAAGCTTTCTTT
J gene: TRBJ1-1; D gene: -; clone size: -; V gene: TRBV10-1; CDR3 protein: CASSESTATGRVEAFF; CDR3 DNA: TGCGCCAGCAGTGAGTCGACGGCCACGGGCCGGGTTGAAGCTTTCTTT
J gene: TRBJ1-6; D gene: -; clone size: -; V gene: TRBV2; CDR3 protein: CASTDVPLASPLHF; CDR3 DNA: TGTGCCAGCACCGACGTACCCCTGGCATCACCCCTCCACTTT
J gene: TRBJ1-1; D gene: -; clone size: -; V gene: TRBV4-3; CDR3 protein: CASSQEGPLMLGRTEAFF; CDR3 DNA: TGCGCCAGCAGCCAAGAGGGCCCTCTTATGCTTGGGAGGACTGAAGCTTTCTTT
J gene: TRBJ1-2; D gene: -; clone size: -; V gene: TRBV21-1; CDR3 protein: CASIRGQPLNYGYTF; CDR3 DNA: TGTGCCAGCATACGAGGCCAGCCTCTTAACTATGGCTACACCTTC
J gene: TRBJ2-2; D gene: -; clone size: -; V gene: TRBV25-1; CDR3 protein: CASSRSGENTGELFF; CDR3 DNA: TGTGCCAGCAGCCGGAGTGGAGAGAACACCGGGGAGCTGTTTTTT
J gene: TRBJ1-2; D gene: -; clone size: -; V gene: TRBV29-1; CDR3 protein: CSVEVGVEYGYTF; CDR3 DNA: TGCAGCGTTGAAGTGGGGGTGGAGTATGGCTACACCTTC
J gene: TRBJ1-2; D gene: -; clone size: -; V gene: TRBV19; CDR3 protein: CASLATGTAYYGYTF; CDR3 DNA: TGTGCCAGTCTAGCGACCGGGACGGCATACTATGGCTACACCTTC
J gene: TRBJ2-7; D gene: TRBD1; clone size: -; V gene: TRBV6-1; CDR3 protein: CASSVGQGAEEQYF; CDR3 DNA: TGTGCCAGCAGTGTCGGACAGGGGGCAGAGGAGCAGTACTTC
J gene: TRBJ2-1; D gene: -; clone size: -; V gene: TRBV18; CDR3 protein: CASSLERRQFF; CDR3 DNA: TGTGCCAGCTCACTGGAACGAAGGCAGTTCTTC
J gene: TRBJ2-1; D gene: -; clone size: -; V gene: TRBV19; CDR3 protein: CASILRDSNNEQFF; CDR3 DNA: TGTGCCAGTATTCTCCGGGACTCCAACAATGAGCAGTTCTTC
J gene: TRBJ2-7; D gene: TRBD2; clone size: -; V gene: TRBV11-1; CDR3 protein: CASSLAFGGIGEQYF; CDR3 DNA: TGTGCCAGCAGCTTAGCGTTCGGGGGGATTGGCGAGCAGTACTTC
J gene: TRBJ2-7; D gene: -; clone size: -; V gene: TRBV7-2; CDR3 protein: CASSLVYGDTYEQYF; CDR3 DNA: TGTGCCAGCAGCTTAGTCTACGGGGATACCTACGAGCAGTACTTC
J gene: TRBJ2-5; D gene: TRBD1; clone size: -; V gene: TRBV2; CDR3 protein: CASSPDRGGETQYF; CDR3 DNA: TGTGCCAGCAGCCCGGACAGGGGGGGAGAGACCCAGTACTTC